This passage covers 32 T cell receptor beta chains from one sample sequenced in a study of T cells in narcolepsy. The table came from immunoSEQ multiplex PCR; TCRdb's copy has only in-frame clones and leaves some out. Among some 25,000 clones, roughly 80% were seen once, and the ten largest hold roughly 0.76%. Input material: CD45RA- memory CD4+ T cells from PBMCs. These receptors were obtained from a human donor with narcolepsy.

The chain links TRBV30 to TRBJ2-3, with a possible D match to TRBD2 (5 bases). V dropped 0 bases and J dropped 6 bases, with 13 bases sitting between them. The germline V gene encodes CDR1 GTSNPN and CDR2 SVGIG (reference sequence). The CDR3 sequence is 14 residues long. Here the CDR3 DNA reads TGTGCCTGGAGTGTACGTGGGAGTGGGGATACGCAGTATTTT. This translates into CAWSVRGSGDTQYF.

CDR3 sequence (DNA): TGTGCCAGCAGCCGGGCCTCCTCGGGGGAGCTGTTTTTT. This codes for CASSRASSGELFF. The chain joins TRBV14 to TRBJ2-2; D remains unclear. CDR3 size: 13 residues. In germline, CDR1 is SGHDN, CDR2 FVKESK. The germline V and J ends were trimmed by 4 bases and 8 bases, with 11 bases remaining between them.

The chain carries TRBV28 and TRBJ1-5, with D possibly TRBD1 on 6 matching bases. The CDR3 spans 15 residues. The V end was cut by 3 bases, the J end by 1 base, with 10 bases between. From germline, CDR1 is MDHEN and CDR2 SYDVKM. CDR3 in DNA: TGTGCCAGCAGTTTGGGGGGGACAAGCAATCAGCCCCAGCATTTT. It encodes CASSLGGTSNQPQHF.

The CDR3 DNA sequence: TGTGCCAGTAGTATTTGGGGTAGCACAGATACGCAGTATTTT. As protein: CASSIWGSTDTQYF. The V and J genes are TRBV19 and TRBJ2-3; no clear D. This CDR3 spans 14 amino acids. Trimming stripped 3 bases from V and 0 bases from J, with 7 bases between. In germline, CDR1 is LNHDA, CDR2 SQIVND (reference sequence).

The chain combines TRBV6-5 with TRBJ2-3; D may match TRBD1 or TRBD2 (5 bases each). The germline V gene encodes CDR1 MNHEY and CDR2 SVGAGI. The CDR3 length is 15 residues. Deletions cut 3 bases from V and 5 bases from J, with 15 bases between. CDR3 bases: TGTGCCAGCAGTTATGGGGGTCGGAGGCGAGATACGCAGTATTTT. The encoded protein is CASSYGGRRRDTQYF.

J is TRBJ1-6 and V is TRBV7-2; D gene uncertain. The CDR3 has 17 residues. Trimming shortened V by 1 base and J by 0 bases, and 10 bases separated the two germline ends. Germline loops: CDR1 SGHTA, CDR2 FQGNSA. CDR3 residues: CASSLEQLSSYNSPLHF. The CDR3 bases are TGTGCCAGCAGCTTAGAACAGCTAAGCTCCTATAATTCACCCCTCCACTTT.

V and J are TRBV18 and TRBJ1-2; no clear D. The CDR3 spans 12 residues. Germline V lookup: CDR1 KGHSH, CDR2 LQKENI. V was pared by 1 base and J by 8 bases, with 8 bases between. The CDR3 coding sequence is TGTGCCAGCTCACCACGGAAAGGAGGCTACACCTTC. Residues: CASSPRKGGYTF.

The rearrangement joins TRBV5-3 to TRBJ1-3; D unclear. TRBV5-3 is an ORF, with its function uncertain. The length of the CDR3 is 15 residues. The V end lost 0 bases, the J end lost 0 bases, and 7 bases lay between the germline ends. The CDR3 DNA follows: TGTGCCAGAAGCTTGGCGCGGGACTCTGGAAACACCATATATTTT. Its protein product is CARSLARDSGNTIYF.

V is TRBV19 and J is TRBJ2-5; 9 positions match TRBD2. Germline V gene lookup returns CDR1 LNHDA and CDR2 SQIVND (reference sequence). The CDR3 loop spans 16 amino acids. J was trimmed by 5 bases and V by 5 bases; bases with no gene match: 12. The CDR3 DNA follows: TGTGCCAGTAGTGATCGGGCGGGGGGGCCGCGGGAGACCCAGTACTTC. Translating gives CASSDRAGGPRETQYF.

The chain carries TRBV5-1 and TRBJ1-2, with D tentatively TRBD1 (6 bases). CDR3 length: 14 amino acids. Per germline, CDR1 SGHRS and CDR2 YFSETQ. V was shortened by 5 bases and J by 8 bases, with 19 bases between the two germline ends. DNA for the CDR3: TGCGCCAGCAGAATAGACAGGAGGCGCGGGGGCTACACCTTC. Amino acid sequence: CASRIDRRRGGYTF.

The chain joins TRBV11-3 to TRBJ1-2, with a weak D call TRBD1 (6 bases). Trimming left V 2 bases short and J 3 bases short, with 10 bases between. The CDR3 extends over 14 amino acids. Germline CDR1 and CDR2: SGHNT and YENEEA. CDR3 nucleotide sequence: TGTGCCAGCAGCTTAACTAGGGGGGACTATGGCTACACCTTC. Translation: CASSLTRGDYGYTF.

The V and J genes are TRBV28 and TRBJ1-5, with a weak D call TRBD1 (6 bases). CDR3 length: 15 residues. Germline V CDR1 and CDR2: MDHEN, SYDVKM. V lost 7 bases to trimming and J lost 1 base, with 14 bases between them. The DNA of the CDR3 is TGTGCCAGCATAGCAGGGGCTCTAAGCAATCAGCCCCAGCATTTT. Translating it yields CASIAGALSNQPQHF.

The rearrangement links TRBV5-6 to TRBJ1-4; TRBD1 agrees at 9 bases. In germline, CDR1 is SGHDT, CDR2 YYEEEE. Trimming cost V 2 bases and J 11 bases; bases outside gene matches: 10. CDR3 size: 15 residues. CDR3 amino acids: CASSFRQGGRLKLFF. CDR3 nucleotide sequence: TGTGCCAGCAGCTTTAGACAGGGGGGACGTTTGAAACTGTTTTTT.

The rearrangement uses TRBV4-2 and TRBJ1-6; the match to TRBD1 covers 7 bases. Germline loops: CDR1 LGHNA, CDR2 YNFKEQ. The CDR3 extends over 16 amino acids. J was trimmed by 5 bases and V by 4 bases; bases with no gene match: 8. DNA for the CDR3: TGTGCCAGCAGCCGTCGAGCAGGGGGGGATAATTCACCCCTCCACTTT. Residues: CASSRRAGGDNSPLHF.

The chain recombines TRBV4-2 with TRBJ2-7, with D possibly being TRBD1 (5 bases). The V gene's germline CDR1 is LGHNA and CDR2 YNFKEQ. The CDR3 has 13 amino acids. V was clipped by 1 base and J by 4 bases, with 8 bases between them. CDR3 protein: CASSQVKGYEQYF. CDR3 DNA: TGTGCCAGCAGCCAAGTGAAGGGGTACGAGCAGTACTTC.

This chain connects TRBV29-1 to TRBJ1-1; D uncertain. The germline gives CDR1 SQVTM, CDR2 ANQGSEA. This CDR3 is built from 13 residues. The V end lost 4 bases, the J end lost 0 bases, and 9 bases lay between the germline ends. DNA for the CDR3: TGCAGCGTTGTCACGAGGTTGAACACTGAAGCTTTCTTT. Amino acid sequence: CSVVTRLNTEAFF.

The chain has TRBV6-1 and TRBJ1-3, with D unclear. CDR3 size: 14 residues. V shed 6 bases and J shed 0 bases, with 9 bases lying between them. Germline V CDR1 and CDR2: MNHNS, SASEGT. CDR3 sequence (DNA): TGTGCCAGCAGCCCACACGGCTCTGGAAACACCATATATTTT. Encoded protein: CASSPHGSGNTIYF.

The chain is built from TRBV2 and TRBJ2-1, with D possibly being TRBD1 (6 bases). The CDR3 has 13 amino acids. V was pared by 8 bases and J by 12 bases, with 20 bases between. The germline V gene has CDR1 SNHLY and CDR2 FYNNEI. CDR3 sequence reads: CASVDTGLWGQFF. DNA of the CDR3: TGTGCCAGCGTTGATACAGGGCTTTGGGGGCAGTTCTTC.

DNA for the CDR3: TGTGCCAGCAGCCCAGGACAGGGCCAACTTCCAGATACGCAGTATTTT. This sequence encodes CASSPGQGQLPDTQYF. This sequence joins TRBV9 and TRBJ2-3; 8 bases fit TRBD1. The junction had 11 bases not matched to a gene; V was cut back by 4 bases and J by 4 bases. The CDR3 has 16 residues. Germline loops: CDR1 SGDLS, CDR2 YYNGEE.

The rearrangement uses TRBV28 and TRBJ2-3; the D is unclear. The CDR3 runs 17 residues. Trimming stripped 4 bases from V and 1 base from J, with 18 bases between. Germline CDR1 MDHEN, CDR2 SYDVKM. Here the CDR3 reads CASSSLSQALGTDTQYF. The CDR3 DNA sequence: TGTGCCAGCAGTTCGTTAAGTCAGGCCCTAGGCACAGATACGCAGTATTTT.

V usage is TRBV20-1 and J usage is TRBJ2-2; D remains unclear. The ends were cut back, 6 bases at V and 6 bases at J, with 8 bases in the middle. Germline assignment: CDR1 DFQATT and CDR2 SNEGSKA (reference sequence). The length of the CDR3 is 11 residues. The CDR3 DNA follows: TGCAGTGCCAACTGGGCCGGGGAGCTGTTTTTT. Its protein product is CSANWAGELFF.

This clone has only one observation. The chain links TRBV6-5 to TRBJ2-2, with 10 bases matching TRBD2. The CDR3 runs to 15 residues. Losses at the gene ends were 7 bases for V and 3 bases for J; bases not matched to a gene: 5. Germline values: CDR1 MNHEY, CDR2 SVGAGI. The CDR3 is CASNVAGGDTGELFF. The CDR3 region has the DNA TGTGCCAGCAATGTAGCGGGGGGTGACACCGGGGAGCTGTTTTTT.

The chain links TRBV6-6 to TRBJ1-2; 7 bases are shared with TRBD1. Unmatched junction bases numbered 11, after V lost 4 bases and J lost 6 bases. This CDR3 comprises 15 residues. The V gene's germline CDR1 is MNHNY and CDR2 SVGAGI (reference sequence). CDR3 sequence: CASSFDRAEKNGYTF. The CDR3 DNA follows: TGTGCCAGCAGTTTTGACAGGGCGGAGAAGAATGGCTACACCTTC.

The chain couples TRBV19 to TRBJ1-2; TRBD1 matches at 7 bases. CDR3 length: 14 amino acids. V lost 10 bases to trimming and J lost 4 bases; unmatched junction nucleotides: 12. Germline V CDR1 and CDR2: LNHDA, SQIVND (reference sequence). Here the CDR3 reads CATSSTGVSYGYTF. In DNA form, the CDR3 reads TGTGCCACCTCCTCCACAGGGGTCTCCTATGGCTACACCTTC.

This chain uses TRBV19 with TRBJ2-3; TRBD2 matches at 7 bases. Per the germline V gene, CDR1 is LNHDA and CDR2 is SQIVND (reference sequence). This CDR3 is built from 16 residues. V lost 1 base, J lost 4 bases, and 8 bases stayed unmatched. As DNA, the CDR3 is TGTGCCAGTAGTATAGGGCCGGGAGGTGAATCAGATACGCAGTATTTT. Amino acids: CASSIGPGGESDTQYF.

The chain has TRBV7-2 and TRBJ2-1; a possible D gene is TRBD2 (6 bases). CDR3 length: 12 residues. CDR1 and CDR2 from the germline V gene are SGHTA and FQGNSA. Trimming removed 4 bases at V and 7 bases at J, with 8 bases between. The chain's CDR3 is CASSWGENEQFF. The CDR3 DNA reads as TGTGCCAGCAGCTGGGGGGAGAATGAGCAGTTCTTC.

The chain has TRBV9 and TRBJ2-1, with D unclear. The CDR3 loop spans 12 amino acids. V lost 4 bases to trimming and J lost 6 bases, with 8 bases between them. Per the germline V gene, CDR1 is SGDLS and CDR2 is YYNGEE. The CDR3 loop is CASSPLRNEQFF. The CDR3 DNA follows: TGTGCCAGCAGCCCCCTCCGCAATGAGCAGTTCTTC. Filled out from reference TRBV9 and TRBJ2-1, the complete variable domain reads DSGVTQTPKHLITATGQRVTLRCSPRSGDLSVYWYQQSLDQGLQFLIQYYNGEERAKGNILERFSAQQFPDLHSELNLSSLELGDSALYFCASSPLRNEQFFGPGTRLTVL.

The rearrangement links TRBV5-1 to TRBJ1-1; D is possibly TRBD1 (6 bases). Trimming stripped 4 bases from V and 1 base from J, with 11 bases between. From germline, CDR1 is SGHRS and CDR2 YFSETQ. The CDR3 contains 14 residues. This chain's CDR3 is CASSNGQPNTEAFF. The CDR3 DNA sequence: TGCGCCAGCAGCAACGGACAGCCGAACACTGAAGCTTTCTTT.

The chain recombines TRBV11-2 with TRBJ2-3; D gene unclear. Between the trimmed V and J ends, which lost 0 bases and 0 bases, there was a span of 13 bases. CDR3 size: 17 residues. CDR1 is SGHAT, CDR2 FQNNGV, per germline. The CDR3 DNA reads TGTGCCAGCAGCTTAGATATCTTTCAAGCCAGCACAGATACGCAGTATTTT. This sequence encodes CASSLDIFQASTDTQYF.

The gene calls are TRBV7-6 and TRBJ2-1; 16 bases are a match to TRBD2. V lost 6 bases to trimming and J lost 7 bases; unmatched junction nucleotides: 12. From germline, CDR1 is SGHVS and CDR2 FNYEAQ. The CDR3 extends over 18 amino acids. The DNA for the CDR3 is TGTGCCAGCAGTCGGCTTTCCGGGACTAGCGGGAGGGAGAATGAGCAGTTCTTC. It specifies CASSRLSGTSGRENEQFF.

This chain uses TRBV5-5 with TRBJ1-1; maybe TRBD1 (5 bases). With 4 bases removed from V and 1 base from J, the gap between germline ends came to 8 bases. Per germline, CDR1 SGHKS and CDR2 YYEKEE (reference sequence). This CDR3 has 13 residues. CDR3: CASSMGRNTEAFF. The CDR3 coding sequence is TGTGCCAGCAGCATGGGACGGAACACTGAAGCTTTCTTT.

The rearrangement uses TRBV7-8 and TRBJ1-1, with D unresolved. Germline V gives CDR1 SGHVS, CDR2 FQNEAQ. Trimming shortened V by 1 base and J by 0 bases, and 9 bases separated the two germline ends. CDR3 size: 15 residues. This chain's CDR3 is CASSLGVGMNTEAFF. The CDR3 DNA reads TGTGCCAGCAGCTTAGGGGTAGGGATGAACACTGAAGCTTTCTTT. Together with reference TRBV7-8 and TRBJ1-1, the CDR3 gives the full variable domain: GAGVSQSPRYKVAKRGQDVALRCDPISGHVSLFWYQQALGQGPEFLTYFQNEAQLDKSGLPSDRFFAERPEGSVSTLKIQRTQQEDSAVYLCASSLGVGMNTEAFFGQGTRLTVV.